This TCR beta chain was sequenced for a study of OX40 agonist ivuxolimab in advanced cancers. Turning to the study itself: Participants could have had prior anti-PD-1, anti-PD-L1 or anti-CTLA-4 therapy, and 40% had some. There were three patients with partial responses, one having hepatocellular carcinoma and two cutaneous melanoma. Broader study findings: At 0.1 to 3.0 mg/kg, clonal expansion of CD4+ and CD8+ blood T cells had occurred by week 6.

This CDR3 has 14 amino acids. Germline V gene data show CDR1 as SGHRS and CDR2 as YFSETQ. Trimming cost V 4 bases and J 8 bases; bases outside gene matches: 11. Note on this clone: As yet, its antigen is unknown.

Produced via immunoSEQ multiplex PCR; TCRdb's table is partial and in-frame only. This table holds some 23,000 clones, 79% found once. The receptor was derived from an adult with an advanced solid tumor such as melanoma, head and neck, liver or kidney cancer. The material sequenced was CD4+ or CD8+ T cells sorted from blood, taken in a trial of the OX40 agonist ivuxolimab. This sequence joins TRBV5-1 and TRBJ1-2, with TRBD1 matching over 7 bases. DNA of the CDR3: TGCGCCAGCAGCAAGGGGGCCATTCGGTCGGGCTACACCTTC. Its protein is CASSKGAIRSGYTF. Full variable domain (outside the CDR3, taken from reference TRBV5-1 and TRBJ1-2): KAGVTQTPRYLIKTRGQQVTLSCSPISGHRSVSWYQQTPGQGLQFLFEYFSETQRNKGNFPGRFSGRQFSNSRSEMNVSTLELGDSALYLCASSKGAIRSGYTFGSGTRLTVV.